This T cell receptor (beta chain) is drawn from a study of shared clonotypes between healthy human individuals. As concerns this clone: Its antigen is not identified. The same CDR3 is also encoded by other DNA sequences in this sample.

Caucasian adults living in Nashville, Tennessee, provided all samples. The assay was immunoSEQ multiplex PCR, and TCRdb's table has in-frame clones only and misses some. This sample has about 1.5 million clones, with more than 95% found just once. Findings and limits, study-wide: Around 5% of naive CD4 clonotypes were shared across several donors. Collection of samples was limited to blood; tissue repertoires likely differ. Researchers found naive subsets generally carried larger estimated richness than memory subsets.

Trimming pared 0 bases from V and 0 bases from J, leaving 10 bases between. The CDR3 is 16 amino acids. Germline CDR1 and CDR2: SGHRS and YFSETQ. This rearrangement joins TRBV5-1 to TRBJ2-4; possible D gene TRBD2, 5 bases. Sequences were obtained from naive CD4+ T cells sorted from blood. Subset described: CD45RA+ positively selected. This TCR was sampled from a man aged 25 to 40 in good health. CDR3 bases: TGCGCCAGCAGCTTGGTGGCAGGACTAGCCAAAAACATTCAGTACTTC. This codes for CASSLVAGLAKNIQYF.